This TCR beta chain was sequenced during a study of T cells in Graves' hyperthyroidism and ophthalmopathy. Researchers took RNA transcripts and amplified the TCR beta CDR3 regions from them. HTBI primers were employed in a first-round RT-PCR of the TCR CDR3. TCRdb fed the multiplex PCR reads into MiXCR, producing one record per CDR3 protein. The table has about 350,000 distinct CDR3 sequences, over 15% seen once. This clonotype was recorded at least ten times. Germline values: CDR1 GTSNPN, CDR2 SVGIG (reference sequence). Trimming pared 4 bases from V and 6 bases from J, leaving 7 bases between. The CDR3 spans 11 residues.

This chain uses TRBV30 with TRBJ1-5; D uncertain. The clonotype comes from a woman in her 40s with Graves' ophthalmopathy. Sequenced material: blood. The CDR3: CAWKAGQPQHF. The DNA for the CDR3 is TGTGCCTGGAAGGCGGGTCAGCCCCAGCATTTT.